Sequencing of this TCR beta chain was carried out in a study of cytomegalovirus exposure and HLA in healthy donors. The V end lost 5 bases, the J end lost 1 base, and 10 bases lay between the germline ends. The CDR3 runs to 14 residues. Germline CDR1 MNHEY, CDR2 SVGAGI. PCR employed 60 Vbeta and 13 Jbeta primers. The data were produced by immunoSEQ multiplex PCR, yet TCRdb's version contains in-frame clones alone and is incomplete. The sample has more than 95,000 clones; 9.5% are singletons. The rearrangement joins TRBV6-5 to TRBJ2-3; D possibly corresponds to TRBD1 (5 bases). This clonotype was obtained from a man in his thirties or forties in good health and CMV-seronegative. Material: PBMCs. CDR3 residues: CASSGQGGTDTQYF. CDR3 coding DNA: TGTGCCAGCAGTGGCCAGGGTGGCACAGATACGCAGTATTTT.